This T cell receptor beta chain was observed in a study of CD4 T cells in relation to SARS-CoV-2 and coronaviruses. The overall study: PBMCs were cultured with antigen for approximately nine days before TCR beta sequencing.

About this clone itself: As yet, its antigen is unknown.

Findings and caveats of the study: About 65% of donors had memory CD4+ clonotypes crossrecognizing SARS-CoV-2 and common cold coronavirus spike.

TCRdb's table, derived via immunoSEQ multiplex PCR, lists solely in-frame clones and lacks some. Found here are tens of thousands of clones, 65% to 80% of them singletons; the top ten hold more than 12%. Before the COVID-19 pandemic, during about 2010-2018, CD4+ T cells were taken from unexposed donors. After roughly ten days of culture, CD4+ T cells were isolated. Cells permitting, SARS-CoV-2 S/N and four cold-coronavirus spikes were tested on unexposed-donor CD4+ T cells. The sample comprised CD4+ T cells from PBMCs, cultured in vitro. The TCR originated in a human donor in good health.

For the CDR3, the DNA is TGTGCCAGCAGCCTAAGGACAGGGATGCCCGGGGAGCTGTTTTTT. Residues: CASSLRTGMPGELFF. V gene TRBV7-6 combines with J gene TRBJ2-2, with 8 bases matching TRBD1. The CDR3 runs to 15 residues. The V gene's germline CDR1 is SGHVS and CDR2 FNYEAQ. The ends lost 5 bases at V and 6 bases at J; junction bases unmatched: 8.